Shown below are 6 T cell receptor beta chains from a single sample sequenced in a study of regulatory T cells in long-lasting Graves disease. Time point specified: newly diagnosed GD, antithyroid drugs for less than 3 months. PBMC-derived RNA was used for the TCR library. In building TCR beta libraries, iRepertoire HTBI primers were used together with Arm-PCR of CDR3 regions. MiXCR, applied by TCRdb to the multiplex PCR reads, yields one record per CDR3 protein. Among about 470,000 distinct CDR3 sequences, 16% were seen once, and the ten largest hold less than 15%. The same data also went into a second study, on T cells in Graves' hyperthyroidism and ophthalmopathy.

The source material was peripheral blood mononuclear cells (PBMCs), sampled at new diagnosis, from a patient treated with antithyroid drugs. All receptors derive from a man aged 40-50 years with Graves disease.

This chain uses TRBV18 with TRBJ2-7; tentative D call: TRBD2 (5 bases). The CDR3 sequence is 16 residues long. In germline, CDR1 is KGHSH, CDR2 LQKENI. V was shortened by 3 bases and J by 5 bases, with 20 bases between the two germline ends. CDR3 DNA sequence: TGTGCCAGCTCACCCGTGGGAGAGGGCCCCGTCCACGAGCAGTACTTC. This encodes CASSPVGEGPVHEQYF.

This clonotype was picked up a small number of times. The V call is TRBV28, the J call TRBJ2-7; D is ambiguous. Germline CDR1 and CDR2: MDHEN and SYDVKM. V was pared by 6 bases and J by 0 bases, with 18 bases between. CDR3 size: 16 residues. CDR3 amino acids: CASRPSPSGISYEQYF. The CDR3 DNA follows: TGTGCCAGCAGACCGTCCCCGTCGGGTATCTCCTACGAGCAGTACTTC.

In its sample, this clonotype was seen a few times. The chain carries TRBV6-1 and TRBJ2-5; possible D gene TRBD1, 5 bases. Germline lookup yields CDR1 MNHNS and CDR2 SASEGT. The CDR3 loop spans 13 amino acids. Trimming stripped 3 bases from V and 2 bases from J, with 7 bases between. The CDR3 sequence is CASSDREQETQYF. The CDR3 DNA follows: TGTGCCAGCAGTGACAGGGAACAAGAGACCCAGTACTTC.

This clonotype was seen repeatedly, ten times or more. V is TRBV28 and J is TRBJ2-3; D is unclear. Germline lookup yields CDR1 MDHEN and CDR2 SYDVKM. CDR3 length: 13 residues. V was pared by 3 bases and J by 3 bases, with 7 bases between. The CDR3 bases are TGTGCCAGCAGTTTTGGTATAACAGATACGCAGTATTTT. This codes for CASSFGITDTQYF.

Comment on this clonotype: This clone may be a read error of a much larger clone one base away. The chain recombines TRBV7-3 with TRBJ2-5; TRBD2 matches 9 bases. CDR1 SGHTA and CDR2 FQGTGA come from the germline V gene. The CDR3 has 16 amino acids. V gave up 1 base and J gave up 5 bases; unmatched junction bases: 8. The CDR3 reads CASSLKQIAGAETQYF. CDR3 sequence (DNA): TGTGCCAGCAGCTTAAAGCAGATAGCGGGAGCGGAGACCCAGTACTTC.

This clonotype has a handful of counts. The V and J genes are TRBV28 and TRBJ2-7, with D possibly being TRBD1 (8 bases). The CDR3 runs to 14 residues. Trimming stripped 7 bases from V and 3 bases from J, with 16 bases between. The germline CDR1 and CDR2 sequences are MDHEN and SYDVKM. This CDR3 reads CASKTGEGYYEQYF. CDR3 DNA: TGTGCCAGCAAGACAGGGGAGGGGTACTACGAGCAGTACTTC.